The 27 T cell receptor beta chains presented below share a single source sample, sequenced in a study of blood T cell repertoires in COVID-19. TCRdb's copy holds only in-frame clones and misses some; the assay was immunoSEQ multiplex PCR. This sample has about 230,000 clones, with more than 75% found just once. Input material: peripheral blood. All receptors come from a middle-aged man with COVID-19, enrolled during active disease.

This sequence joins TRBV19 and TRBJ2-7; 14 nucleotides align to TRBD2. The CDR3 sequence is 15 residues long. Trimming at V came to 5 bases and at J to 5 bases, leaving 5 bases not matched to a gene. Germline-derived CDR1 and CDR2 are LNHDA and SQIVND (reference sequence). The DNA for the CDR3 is TGTGCCAGTAGTGGCGGGACTAGCGGGAGCCACGAGCAGTACTTC. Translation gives CASSGGTSGSHEQYF.

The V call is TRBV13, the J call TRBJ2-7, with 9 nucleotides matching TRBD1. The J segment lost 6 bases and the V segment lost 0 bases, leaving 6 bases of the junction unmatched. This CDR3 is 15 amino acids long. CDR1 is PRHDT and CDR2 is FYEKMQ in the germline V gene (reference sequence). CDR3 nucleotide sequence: TGTGCCAGCAGCTTAGGCCGGGACAGGGTTCGCGAGCAGTACTTC. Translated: CASSLGRDRVREQYF.

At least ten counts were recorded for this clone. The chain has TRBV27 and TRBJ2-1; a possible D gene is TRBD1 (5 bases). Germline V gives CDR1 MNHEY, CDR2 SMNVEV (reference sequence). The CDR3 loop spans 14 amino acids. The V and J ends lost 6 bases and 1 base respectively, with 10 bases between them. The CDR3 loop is CASRGVRSYNEQFF. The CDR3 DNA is TGTGCCAGCAGAGGGGTTAGGTCCTACAATGAGCAGTTCTTC.

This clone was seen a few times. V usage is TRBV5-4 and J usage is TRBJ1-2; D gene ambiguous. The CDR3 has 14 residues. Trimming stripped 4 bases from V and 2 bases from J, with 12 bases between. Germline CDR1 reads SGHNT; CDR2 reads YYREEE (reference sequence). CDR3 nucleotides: TGTGCCAGCAGCAAAGAGACGGGGAACTATGGCTACACCTTC. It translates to CASSKETGNYGYTF.

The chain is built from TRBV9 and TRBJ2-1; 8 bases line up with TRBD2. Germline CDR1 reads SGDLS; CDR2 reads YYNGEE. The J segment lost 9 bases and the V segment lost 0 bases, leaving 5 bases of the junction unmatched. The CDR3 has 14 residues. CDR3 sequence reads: CASSVAGGPGEQFF. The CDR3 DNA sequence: TGTGCCAGCAGCGTAGCGGGAGGGCCAGGTGAGCAGTTCTTC.

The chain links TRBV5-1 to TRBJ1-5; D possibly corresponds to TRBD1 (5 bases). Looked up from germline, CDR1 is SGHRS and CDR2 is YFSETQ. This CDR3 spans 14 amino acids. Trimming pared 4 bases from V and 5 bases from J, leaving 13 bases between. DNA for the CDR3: TGCGCCAGCAGCCACCAGGGCGGGGATCAGCCCCAGCATTTT. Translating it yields CASSHQGGDQPQHF. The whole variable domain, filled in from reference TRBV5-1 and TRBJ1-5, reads KAGVTQTPRYLIKTRGQQVTLSCSPISGHRSVSWYQQTPGQGLQFLFEYFSETQRNKGNFPGRFSGRQFSNSRSEMNVSTLELGDSALYLCASSHQGGDQPQHFGDGTRLSIL.

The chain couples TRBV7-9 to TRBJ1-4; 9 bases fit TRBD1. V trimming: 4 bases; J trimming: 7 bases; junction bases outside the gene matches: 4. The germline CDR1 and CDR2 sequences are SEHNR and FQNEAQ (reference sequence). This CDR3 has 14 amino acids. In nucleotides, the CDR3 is TGTGCCAGCAGCTCACAGGGGGCGTCTGAAAAACTGTTTTTT. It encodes CASSSQGASEKLFF.

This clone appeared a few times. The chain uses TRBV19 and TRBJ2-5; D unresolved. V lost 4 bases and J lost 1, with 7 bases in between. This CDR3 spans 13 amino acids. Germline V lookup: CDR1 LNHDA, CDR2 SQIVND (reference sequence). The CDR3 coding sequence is TGTGCCAGTAGTAGCTGGGCCCAAGAGACCCAGTACTTC. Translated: CASSSWAQETQYF.

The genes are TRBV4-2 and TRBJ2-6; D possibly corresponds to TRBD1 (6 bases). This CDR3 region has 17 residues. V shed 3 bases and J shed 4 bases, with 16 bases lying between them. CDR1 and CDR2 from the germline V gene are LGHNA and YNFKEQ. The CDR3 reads CASSQQQGGSGANVLTF. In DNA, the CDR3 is TGTGCCAGCAGCCAGCAGCAAGGGGGTTCCGGGGCCAACGTCCTGACTTTC.

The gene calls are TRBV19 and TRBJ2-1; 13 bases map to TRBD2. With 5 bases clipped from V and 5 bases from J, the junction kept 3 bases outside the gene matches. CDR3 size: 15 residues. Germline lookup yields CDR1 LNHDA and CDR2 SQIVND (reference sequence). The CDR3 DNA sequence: TGTGCCAGTAGTGGGACTAGCGGGGTCAACAATGAGCAGTTCTTC. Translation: CASSGTSGVNNEQFF.

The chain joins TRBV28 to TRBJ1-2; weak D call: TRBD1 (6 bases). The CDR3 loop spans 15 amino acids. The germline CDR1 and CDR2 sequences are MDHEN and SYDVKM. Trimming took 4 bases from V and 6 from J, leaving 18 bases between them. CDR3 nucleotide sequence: TGTGCCAGCAGTTCGGGGGGCCAGGGGTTAAATGGCTACACCTTC. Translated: CASSSGGQGLNGYTF.

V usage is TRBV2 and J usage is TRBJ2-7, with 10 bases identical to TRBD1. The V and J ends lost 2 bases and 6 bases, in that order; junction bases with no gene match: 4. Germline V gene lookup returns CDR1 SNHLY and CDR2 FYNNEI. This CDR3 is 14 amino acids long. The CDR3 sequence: CASSEFRTGGEQYF. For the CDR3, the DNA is TGTGCCAGCAGTGAATTTCGGACAGGGGGCGAGCAGTACTTC.

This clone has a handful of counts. For the CDR3, the DNA is TGCGCCAGCAGTGGAGGTGCGGGGATAGACAATGAGCAGTTCTTC. The encoded protein is CASSGGAGIDNEQFF. The rearrangement links TRBV10-2 to TRBJ2-1, with D perhaps matching TRBD2 (6 bases). The CDR3 is 15 residues long. Germline V CDR1 and CDR2: WSHSY, SAAADI. Trimming cost V 4 bases and J 5 bases, with 15 bases left between them.

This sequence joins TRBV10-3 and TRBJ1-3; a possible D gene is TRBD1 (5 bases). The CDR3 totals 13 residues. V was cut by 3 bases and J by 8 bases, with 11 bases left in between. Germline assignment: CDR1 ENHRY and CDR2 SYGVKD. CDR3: CAISEWGVDTIYF. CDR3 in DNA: TGTGCCATCAGTGAATGGGGGGTCGACACCATATATTTT.

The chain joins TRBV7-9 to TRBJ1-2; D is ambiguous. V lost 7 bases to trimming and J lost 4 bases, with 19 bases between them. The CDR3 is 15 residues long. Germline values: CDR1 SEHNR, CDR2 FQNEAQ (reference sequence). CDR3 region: CASTQAGEASYGYTF. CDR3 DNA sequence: TGTGCCAGCACCCAGGCTGGGGAGGCCAGCTATGGCTACACCTTC.

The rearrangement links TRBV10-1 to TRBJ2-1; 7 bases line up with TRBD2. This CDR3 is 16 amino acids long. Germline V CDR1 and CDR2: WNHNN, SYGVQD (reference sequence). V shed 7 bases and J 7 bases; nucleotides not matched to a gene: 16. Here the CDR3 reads CASTGRRRERYNEQFF. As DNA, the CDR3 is TGCGCCAGCACCGGGAGAAGGCGGGAGCGGTATAATGAGCAGTTCTTC.

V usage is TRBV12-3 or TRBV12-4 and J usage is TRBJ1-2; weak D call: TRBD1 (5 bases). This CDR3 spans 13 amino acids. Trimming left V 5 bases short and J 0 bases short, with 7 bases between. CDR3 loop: CASSGAPNYGYTF. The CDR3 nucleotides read TGTGCCAGCAGTGGGGCACCTAACTATGGCTACACCTTC.

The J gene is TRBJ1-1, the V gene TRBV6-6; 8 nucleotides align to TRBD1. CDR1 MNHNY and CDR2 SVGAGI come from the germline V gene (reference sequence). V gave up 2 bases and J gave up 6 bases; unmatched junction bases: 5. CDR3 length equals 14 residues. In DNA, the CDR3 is TGTGCCAGCAGTTACCCGGGACAGGCTGCTGAAGCTTTCTTT. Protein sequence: CASSYPGQAAEAFF.

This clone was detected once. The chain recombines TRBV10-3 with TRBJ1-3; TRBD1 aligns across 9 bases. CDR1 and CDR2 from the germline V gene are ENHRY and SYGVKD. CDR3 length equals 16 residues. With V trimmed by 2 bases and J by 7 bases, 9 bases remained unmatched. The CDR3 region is CAISESTGTGINTIYF. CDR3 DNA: TGTGCCATCAGTGAGAGTACCGGGACAGGGATCAACACCATATATTTT.

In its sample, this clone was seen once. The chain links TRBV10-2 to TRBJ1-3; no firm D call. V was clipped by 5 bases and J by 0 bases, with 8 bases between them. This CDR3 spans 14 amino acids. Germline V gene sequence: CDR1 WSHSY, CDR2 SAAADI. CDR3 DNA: TGCGCCAGCAGTTTACAGAACTCTGGAAACACCATATATTTT. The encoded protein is CASSLQNSGNTIYF.

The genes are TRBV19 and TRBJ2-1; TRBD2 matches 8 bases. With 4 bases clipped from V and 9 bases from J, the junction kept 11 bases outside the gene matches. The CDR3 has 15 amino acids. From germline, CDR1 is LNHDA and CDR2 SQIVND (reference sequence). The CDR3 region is CASSTPPGRAAEQFF. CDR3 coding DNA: TGTGCCAGTAGTACGCCCCCCGGGAGGGCCGCTGAGCAGTTCTTC.

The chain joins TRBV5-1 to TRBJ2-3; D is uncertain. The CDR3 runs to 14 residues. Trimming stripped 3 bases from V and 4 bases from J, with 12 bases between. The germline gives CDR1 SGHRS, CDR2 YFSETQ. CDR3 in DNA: TGCGCCAGCAGCTCGGGTGGAGATCCAGATACGCAGTATTTT. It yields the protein CASSSGGDPDTQYF. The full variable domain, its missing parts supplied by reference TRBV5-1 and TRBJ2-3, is KAGVTQTPRYLIKTRGQQVTLSCSPISGHRSVSWYQQTPGQGLQFLFEYFSETQRNKGNFPGRFSGRQFSNSRSEMNVSTLELGDSALYLCASSSGGDPDTQYFGPGTRLTVL.

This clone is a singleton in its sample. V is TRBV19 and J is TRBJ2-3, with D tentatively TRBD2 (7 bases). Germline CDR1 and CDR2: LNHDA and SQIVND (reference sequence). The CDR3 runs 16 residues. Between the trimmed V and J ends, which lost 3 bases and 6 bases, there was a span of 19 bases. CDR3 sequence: CASSIYGGAVKDTQYF. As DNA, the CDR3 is TGTGCCAGTAGTATTTATGGGGGGGCCGTTAAGGATACGCAGTATTTT.

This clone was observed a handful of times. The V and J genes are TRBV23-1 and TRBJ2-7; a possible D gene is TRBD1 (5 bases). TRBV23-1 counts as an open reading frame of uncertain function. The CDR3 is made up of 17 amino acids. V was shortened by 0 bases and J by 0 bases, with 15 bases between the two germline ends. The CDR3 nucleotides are TGCGCCAGCAGTCAATCATGGCACAGGCTGAACTCCTACGAGCAGTACTTC. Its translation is CASSQSWHRLNSYEQYF.

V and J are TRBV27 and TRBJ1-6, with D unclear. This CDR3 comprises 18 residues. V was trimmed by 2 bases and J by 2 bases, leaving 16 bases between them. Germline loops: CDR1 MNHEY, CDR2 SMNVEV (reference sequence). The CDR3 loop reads CASSLSPGGEPYNSPLHF. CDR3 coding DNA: TGTGCCAGCAGTTTAAGCCCTGGTGGGGAGCCCTATAATTCACCCCTCCACTTT.

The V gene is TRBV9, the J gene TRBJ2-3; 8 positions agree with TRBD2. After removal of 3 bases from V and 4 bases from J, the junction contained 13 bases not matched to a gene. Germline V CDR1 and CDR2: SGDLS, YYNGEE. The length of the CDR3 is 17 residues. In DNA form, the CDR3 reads TGTGCCAGCAGCGCCTCAAGCGGGGGAGGGGGAGCAGATACGCAGTATTTT. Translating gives CASSASSGGGGADTQYF.

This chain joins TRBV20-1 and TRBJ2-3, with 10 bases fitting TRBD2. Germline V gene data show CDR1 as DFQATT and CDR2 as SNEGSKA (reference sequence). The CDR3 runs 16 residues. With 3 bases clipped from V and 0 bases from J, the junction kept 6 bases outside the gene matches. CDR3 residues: CSASKGTSASTDTQYF. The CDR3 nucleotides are TGCAGTGCTAGTAAAGGGACTAGCGCAAGCACAGATACGCAGTATTTT.